Given below is one TCR beta chain in context. Its target antigen remains unknown. The input lacks base qualities; no much larger clone sits a single base away. Using the deep immunoSEQ assay, multiplex PCR amplified TCR CDR3 regions from genomic DNA. Genomic DNA extracted from each cell subset was distributed evenly over all wells of several immunoSEQ 96-well plates, and each plate served as one replicate. For sorted subsets, each replicate PCR was loaded with approximately 190 ng genomic DNA, equivalent to 30,000 to 35,000 T cell genomes. Purified libraries were quantified with a Qubit 3.0 fluorometer, sized on a Bioanalyzer 2100, and re-quantified with the KAPA Library Quantification kit. Every immunoSEQ 96-well plate was sequenced on a dedicated single-read 150-cycle Illumina NextSeq 550 flow cell. On the study's bioinformatics: Because the immunoSEQ output held only junctional sequences and lacked quality scores, the filtering could not match the filtering applied to full-length reads. To assign V/J genes and CDR3, sequences were annotated against IMGT germline references using PyIR, a Python wrapper for IgBLAST v1.9. Any read was removed if the V/J assignment was weak (E-value above 1e-6), the CDR3 was missing, or the read contained stop codons, out-of-frame junctions, or ambiguous translated residues. A V3J clonotype was defined by an identical inferred V gene, J gene, and CDR3 amino acid sequence. To compute the percentage overlap between repertoires, the number of shared unique clonotypes was divided by the size of the smaller repertoire. Three approaches were used to assess repertoire richness: RTK rarefaction, the Chao1 estimator, and Recon v2.1 estimates of unobserved clonotypes. Generation probabilities were computed with OLGA for all TCRbeta clonotypes obtained by the gDNA method from a handful of donors. Not all clones reach the TCRdb copy of this immuneACCESS table, which keeps in-frame sequences only. Checked studies attribute under half of the gap to unresolved V genes and leave the rest unexplained. D and trimming were read from the DNA, whereas the V and J calls and clone size are those reported in that table. In this sample the table shows approximately 2,200,000 clones, 93% of which occur a single time. The ten largest clones capture roughly 1.8% of the sample.

CD8 naive samples were obtained by positive selection for CCR7 among CD45RO-negative cells, yielding a CD45RA+CCR7+ population from which TemRA cells were excluded. Donors were healthy HIV-negative adults with no recently reported acute infections or vaccinations. Only Caucasian adults living in Nashville, Tennessee, USA were represented among the donors. Blood was obtained by leukapheresis, after which PBMCs were separated by Ficoll-Histopaque density gradient centrifugation and cryopreserved in liquid nitrogen vapor phase. Analytical flow cytometry was used to check the purity and quantity of each magnetically sorted T cell population. From each sorted fraction, genomic DNA was isolated and quantified by UV absorbance on a Nanodrop 2000c. These data originate in a study of shared clonotypes between healthy human individuals (dated by TCRdb to the early 2020s). General notes on the study: The cohort comprised a couple of women and a few men aged 18 to 49 years. For each donor, CD4 naive and CD4 memory were each run on three plates, CD8 naive on two plates, and CD8 memory on one plate. To estimate repertoire size and how much clonotypes are shared between individuals, the study performed deep sequencing of blood TCR repertoires from roughly five healthy adults. Different laboratories and diverse techniques were used to prepare libraries and sequence TCR repertoires, to increase sequencing depth and limit assay-specific biases. Between about 0.85 and 8.9 billion PBMCs per donor were obtained by leukapheresis.

Results and caveats for the whole study, not just this receptor: Based on pairwise subsampling, the degree of clonotype sharing among donors was expected to be affected by sequencing depth. Even with the large sequencing depth, rarefaction of the sorted-subset datasets indicated that sequencing was incomplete. Compared with non-shared clonotypes, clonotypes shared by all four sorted-subset donors had higher generation probabilities. Sharing across a handful of donors was observed for roughly 5.4% of naive CD4, 3% to 3.5% of naive CD8, 2.3% of memory CD4, and 0.4% of memory CD8 clonotypes. Because the study included only a small number of donors, the genetic and exposure-history diversity represented was limited. Sampling was restricted to blood, and TCR repertoires in tissues likely differ from the TCR repertoires found in blood. Naive subsets generally had larger estimated clonotype richness than memory subsets.

Trimming takes 6 bases from V and 6 bases from J, and the germline ends sit 21 bases apart. The CDR3 runs 16 amino acids, cysteine and phenylalanine included. Only the CDR3 region is kept as DNA, spanning 48 bases read in frame from base 1. The CDR1 and CDR2 encoded by the germline V gene (reference sequence) are MNHEY and SMNVEV. This TCR derives from a man between 18 and 29 years old in good health. Some clones in this sample may be carry-over from other donors' samples. What was sequenced was naive CD8+ T cells from PBMCs. The cell subset or site label, read with the paper, signifies: CD45RA+CCR7+. Rearrangement joined TRBV27 to TRBJ2-1; 6 matching bases give a weak D call of TRBD1. The DNA sequence follows: TGTGCCAGCAGCCATTTCCAAAAGACAGGACTCAATGAGCAGTTCTTC. The resulting protein is CASSHFQKTGLNEQFF.